This T cell receptor beta chain comes out of a study of cytomegalovirus exposure and HLA in healthy donors. CDR1 and CDR2 (germline): GTSNPN, SVGIG (reference sequence). This CDR3 region has 13 residues. V was clipped by 2 bases and J by 5 bases; unmatched bases: 4. The assay was immunoSEQ multiplex PCR, and TCRdb's table has in-frame clones only and misses some. Among about 98,000 clones, roughly 94% were seen once, and the ten largest hold 0.89%. The sequence came from a young woman in good health and CMV-seronegative. The V and J genes are TRBV30 and TRBJ1-1, with 8 bases that match TRBD1. Sequenced sample: PBMCs. CDR3 protein: CAWSRNRGTEAFF. The CDR3 nucleotides read TGTGCCTGGAGTCGCAACAGGGGGACTGAAGCTTTCTTT.